The clone carrying this TCR beta chain occurred a few times. Specified time point: persistent/refractory GD, antithyroid drugs over 5 years with positive TRAb. The TCR library was prepared using RNA isolated from PBMCs. TCR beta libraries were built with iRepertoire HTBI primers and Arm-PCR of CDR3 regions. TCRdb re-derived calls from the multiplex PCR reads in MiXCR, one entry per CDR3 protein. The sample consists of over 450,000 distinct CDR3 sequences, 20% to 25% of them appearing once. The source of the sample is a study of regulatory T cells in long-lasting Graves disease. Trimming shortened V by 4 bases and J by 0 bases, and 15 bases separated the two germline ends. This CDR3 has 16 amino acids. CDR1 and CDR2 from the germline V gene are SGHVS and FQNEAQ.

J is TRBJ2-5 and V is TRBV7-8; possible D gene TRBD1, 6 bases. The specimen was peripheral blood mononuclear cells (PBMCs), collected when the disease was refractory, from a patient treated with antithyroid drugs. This sequence originates from a female donor with Graves disease. The CDR3 region has the DNA TGTGCCAGCAGCTCGGAAGGACAGAGCTACCAAGAGACCCAGTACTTC. This codes for CASSSEGQSYQETQYF.